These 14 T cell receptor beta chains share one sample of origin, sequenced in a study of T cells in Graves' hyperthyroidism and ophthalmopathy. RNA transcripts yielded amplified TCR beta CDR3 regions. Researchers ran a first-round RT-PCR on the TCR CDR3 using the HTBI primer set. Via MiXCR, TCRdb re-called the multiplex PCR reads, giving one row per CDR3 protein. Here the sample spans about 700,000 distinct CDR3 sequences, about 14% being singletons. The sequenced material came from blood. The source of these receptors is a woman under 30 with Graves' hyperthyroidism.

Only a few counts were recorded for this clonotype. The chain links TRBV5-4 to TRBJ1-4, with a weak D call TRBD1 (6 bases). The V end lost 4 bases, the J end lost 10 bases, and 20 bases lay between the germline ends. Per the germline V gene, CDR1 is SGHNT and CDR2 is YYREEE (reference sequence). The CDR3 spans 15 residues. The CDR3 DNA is TGTGCCAGCAGCCCGAACCCCGGGACAAGCGGAAAACTGTTTTTT. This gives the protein CASSPNPGTSGKLFF.

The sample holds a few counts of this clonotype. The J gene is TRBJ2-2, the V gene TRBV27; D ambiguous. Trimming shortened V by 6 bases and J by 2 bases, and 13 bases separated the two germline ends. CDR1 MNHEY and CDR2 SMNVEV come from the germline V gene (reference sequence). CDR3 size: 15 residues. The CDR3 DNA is TGTGCCAGCAGAAACCTCCTTTCTAACACCGGGGAGCTGTTTTTT. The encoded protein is CASRNLLSNTGELFF.

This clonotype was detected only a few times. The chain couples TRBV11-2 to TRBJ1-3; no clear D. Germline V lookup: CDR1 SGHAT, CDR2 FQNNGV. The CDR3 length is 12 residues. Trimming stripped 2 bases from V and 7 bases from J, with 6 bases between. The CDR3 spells CASSLSANTIYF. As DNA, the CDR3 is TGTGCCAGCAGCTTATCTGCGAACACCATATATTTT.

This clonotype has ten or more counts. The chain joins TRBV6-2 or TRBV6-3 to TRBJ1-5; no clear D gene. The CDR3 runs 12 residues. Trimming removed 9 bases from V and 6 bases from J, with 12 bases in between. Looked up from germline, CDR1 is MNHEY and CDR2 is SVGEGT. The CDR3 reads CASTDPGQPQHF. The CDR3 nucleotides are TGTGCCAGTACAGATCCGGGTCAGCCCCAGCATTTT.

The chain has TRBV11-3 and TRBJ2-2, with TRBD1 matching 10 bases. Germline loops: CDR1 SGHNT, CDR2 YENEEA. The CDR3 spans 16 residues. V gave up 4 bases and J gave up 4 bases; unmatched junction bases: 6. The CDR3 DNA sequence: TGTGCCAGCAGCTCAGGACAGGGGGTCGGCACCGGGGAGCTGTTTTTT. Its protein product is CASSSGQGVGTGELFF.

The CDR3 spells CASSFGLAPTREQYF. In nucleotides, the CDR3 is TGTGCCAGCAGTTTCGGTCTAGCCCCGACGAGAGAGCAGTACTTC. V usage is TRBV27 and J usage is TRBJ2-7; weak D call: TRBD2 (5 bases). The CDR3 consists of 15 residues. The germline V and J ends were trimmed by 3 bases and 7 bases, with 19 bases remaining between them. Germline lookup yields CDR1 MNHEY and CDR2 SMNVEV (reference sequence).

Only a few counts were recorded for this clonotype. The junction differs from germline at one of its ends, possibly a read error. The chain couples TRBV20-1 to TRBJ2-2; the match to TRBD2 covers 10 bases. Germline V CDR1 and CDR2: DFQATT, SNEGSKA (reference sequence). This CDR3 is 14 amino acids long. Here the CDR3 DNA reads TGCGGTGCTAGGCCTAGCGGGAGAACCGGGGAGCTGTTTTTT. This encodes CGARPSGRTGELFF.

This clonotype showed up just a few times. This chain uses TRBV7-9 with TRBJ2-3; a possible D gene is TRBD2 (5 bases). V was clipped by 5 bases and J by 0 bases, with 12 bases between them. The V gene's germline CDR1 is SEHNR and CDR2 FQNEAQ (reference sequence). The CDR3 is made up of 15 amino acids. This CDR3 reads CASSQDWTSTDTQYF. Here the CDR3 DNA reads TGTGCCAGCAGCCAGGACTGGACTAGCACAGATACGCAGTATTTT.

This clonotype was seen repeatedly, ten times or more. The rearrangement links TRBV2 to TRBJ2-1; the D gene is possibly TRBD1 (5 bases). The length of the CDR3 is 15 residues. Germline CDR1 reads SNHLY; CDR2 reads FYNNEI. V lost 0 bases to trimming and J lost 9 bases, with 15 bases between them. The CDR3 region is CASSEAQGSYGEQFF. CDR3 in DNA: TGTGCCAGCAGTGAAGCGCAGGGTTCATACGGTGAGCAGTTCTTC.

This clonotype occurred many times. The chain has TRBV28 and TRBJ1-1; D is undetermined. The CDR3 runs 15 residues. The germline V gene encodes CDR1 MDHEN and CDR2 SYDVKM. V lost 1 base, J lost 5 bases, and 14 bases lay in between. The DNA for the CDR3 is TGTGCCAGCAGTTTATTGGAGGGTGGGAGTACTGAAGCTTTCTTT. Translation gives CASSLLEGGSTEAFF.

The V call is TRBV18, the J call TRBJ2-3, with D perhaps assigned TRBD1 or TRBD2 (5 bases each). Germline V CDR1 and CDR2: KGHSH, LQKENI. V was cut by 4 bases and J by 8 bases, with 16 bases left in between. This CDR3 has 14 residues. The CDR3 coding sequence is TGTGCCAGCTCACGTATGGGACCCCCGGCTACGCAGTATTTT. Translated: CASSRMGPPATQYF.

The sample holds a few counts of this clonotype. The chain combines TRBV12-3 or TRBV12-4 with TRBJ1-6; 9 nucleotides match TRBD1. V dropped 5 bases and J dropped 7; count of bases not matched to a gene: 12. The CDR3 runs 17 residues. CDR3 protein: CASSIGPGTGSNSPLHF. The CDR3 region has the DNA TGTGCCAGCAGTATCGGTCCTGGGACAGGGAGCAATTCACCCCTCCACTTT.

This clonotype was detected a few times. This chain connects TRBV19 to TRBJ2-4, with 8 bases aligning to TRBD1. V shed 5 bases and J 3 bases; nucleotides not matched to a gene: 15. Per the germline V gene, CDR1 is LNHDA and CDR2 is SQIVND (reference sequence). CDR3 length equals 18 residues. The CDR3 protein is CASSPNGGQAVGKNIQYF. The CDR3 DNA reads TGTGCCAGTAGTCCAAATGGGGGACAGGCCGTAGGCAAAAACATTCAGTACTTC.

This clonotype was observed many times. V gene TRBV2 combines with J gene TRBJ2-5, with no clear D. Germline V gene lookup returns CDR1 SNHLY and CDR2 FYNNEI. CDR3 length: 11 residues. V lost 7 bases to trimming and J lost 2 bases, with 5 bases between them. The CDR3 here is CASKKQETQYF. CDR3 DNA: TGTGCCAGCAAGAAGCAAGAGACCCAGTACTTC.